The next 13 T cell receptor beta chains were all read from a single sample in a study of blood T cell repertoires in COVID-19. Sequencing used immunoSEQ multiplex PCR; TCRdb keeps in-frame clones, though not all of them. The table shows around 450,000 clones, with about nine tenths occurring only once. Sequencing was carried out using PBMCs or T cells enriched from blood (not recorded which). Source of these receptors: a woman aged 18 to 35 who had recovered from COVID-19.

This chain uses TRBV3-1 (or the pseudogene TRBV3-2) with TRBJ1-1; D unclear. The germline CDR1 and CDR2 sequences are LGHDT and YNNKEL (reference sequence). The V and J ends lost 4 bases and 3 bases respectively, with 15 bases between them. This CDR3 spans 15 amino acids. In DNA, the CDR3 is TGTGCCAGCAGCCCTAGCTTTTCAAGGCACACTGAAGCTTTCTTT. Encoded protein: CASSPSFSRHTEAFF.

J is TRBJ1-6 and V is TRBV27; unclear D gene. CDR1 is MNHEY, CDR2 SMNVEV, per germline (reference sequence). V shed 6 bases and J shed 6 bases, with 9 bases lying between them. The CDR3 totals 13 residues. The CDR3 DNA follows: TGTGCCAGCAGGGGCCAGATTAATTCACCCCTCCACTTT. Translated, it gives CASRGQINSPLHF.

The chain uses TRBV27 and TRBJ1-5; no firm D call. CDR3 size: 15 residues. V gave up 0 bases and J gave up 3 bases, with 9 bases separating them. The germline V gene encodes CDR1 MNHEY and CDR2 SMNVEV (reference sequence). The chain's CDR3 is CASSLSQAFNQPQHF. The CDR3 bases are TGTGCCAGCAGTTTATCGCAGGCTTTCAATCAGCCCCAGCATTTT.

CDR3 sequence reads: CAWSVYLSEIYGYTF. The CDR3 DNA follows: TGTGCCTGGAGTGTATACTTAAGTGAGATCTATGGCTACACCTTC. This chain joins TRBV30 and TRBJ1-2; D uncertain. The germline V and J ends were trimmed by 0 bases and 4 bases, with 15 bases remaining between them. CDR3 length equals 15 residues. Germline lookup yields CDR1 GTSNPN and CDR2 SVGIG (reference sequence).

The chain uses TRBV7-2 and TRBJ2-1; 13 nucleotides line up with TRBD2. Trimming at V came to 5 bases and at J to 4 bases, leaving 5 bases not matched to a gene. CDR1 and CDR2 (germline): SGHTA, FQGNSA. This CDR3 has 16 residues. The CDR3 DNA reads as TGTGCCAGCAGCCCCTCGACTAGCGGGGGGTACAATGAGCAGTTCTTC. This sequence encodes CASSPSTSGGYNEQFF. The full variable domain, rest sourced from reference TRBV7-2 and TRBJ2-1, is GAGVSQSPSNKVTEKGKDVELRCDPISGHTALYWYRQSLGQGLEFLIYFQGNSAPDKSGLPSDRFSAERTGGSVSTLTIQRTQQEDSAVYLCASSPSTSGGYNEQFFGPGTRLTVL.

The chain uses TRBV28 and TRBJ1-6, with 7 bases identical to TRBD1. Germline V gene sequence: CDR1 MDHEN, CDR2 SYDVKM. V gave up 5 bases and J gave up 7 bases; unmatched junction bases: 8. The CDR3 loop spans 15 amino acids. CDR3 in DNA: TGTGCCAGCAGTGGCGACAGGGATCCGAATTCACCCCTCCACTTT. As protein: CASSGDRDPNSPLHF.

J is TRBJ2-7 and V is TRBV20-1; TRBD1 matches at 7 bases. CDR1 and CDR2 from the germline V gene are DFQATT and SNEGSKA (reference sequence). CDR3 length equals 13 residues. Trimming took 3 bases from V and 6 from J; bases not matched to a gene: 8. The CDR3 DNA reads TGCAGTGCTAGTCGGCCAGGGGGTCCCGAGCAGTACTTC. Residues: CSASRPGGPEQYF.

This rearrangement joins TRBV19 to TRBJ1-6; a weak D match, TRBD1 (5 bases). There are 13 residues in the CDR3. The V end was cut by 1 base, the J end by 10 bases, with 8 bases between. Looked up from germline, CDR1 is LNHDA and CDR2 is SQIVND (reference sequence). CDR3: CASSIGGGSPLHF. CDR3 bases: TGTGCCAGTAGTATAGGGGGGGGATCACCCCTCCACTTT.

V and J are TRBV30 and TRBJ2-3, with a possible D match to TRBD1 (6 bases). The length of the CDR3 is 14 residues. The V gene's germline CDR1 is GTSNPN and CDR2 SVGIG (reference sequence). V lost 1 base, J lost 6 bases, and 14 bases lay in between. Written as DNA, the CDR3 is TGTGCCTGGAGTGGGGGGACACAAGGGGATACGCAGTATTTT. It codes for CAWSGGTQGDTQYF.

CDR3 protein: CASSLYGTGLTGELFF. The CDR3 DNA reads as TGTGCCAGCAGCTTATACGGGACAGGGTTGACCGGGGAGCTGTTTTTT. This rearrangement joins TRBV7-8 to TRBJ2-2; 9 bases are shared with TRBD1. Germline values: CDR1 SGHVS, CDR2 FQNEAQ. The ends lost 2 bases at V and 5 bases at J; junction bases unmatched: 6. The CDR3 has 16 residues.

This chain joins TRBV2 and TRBJ2-1; no firm D call. The ends were cut back, 7 bases at V and 5 bases at J, with 15 bases in the middle. The CDR3 consists of 14 residues. Germline V gene lookup returns CDR1 SNHLY and CDR2 FYNNEI. CDR3 sequence (DNA): TGTGCCAGCATGAGGCCCATTGGAGACAATGAGCAGTTCTTC. This codes for CASMRPIGDNEQFF.

This rearrangement joins TRBV27 to TRBJ2-2, with TRBD2 matching over 9 bases. This CDR3 contains 17 residues. Looked up from germline, CDR1 is MNHEY and CDR2 is SMNVEV (reference sequence). With V trimmed by 5 bases and J by 0 bases, 7 bases remained unmatched. CDR3 DNA: TGTGCCAGCAGTCGGGAGACTAGCGGAGCGAACACCGGGGAGCTGTTTTTT. This sequence encodes CASSRETSGANTGELFF.

V usage is TRBV29-1 and J usage is TRBJ1-3; tentatively, D is TRBD1 (5 bases). Trimming took off 7 bases at V and 0 bases at J, with 13 bases between the two ends. The CDR3 has 14 residues. Germline V gives CDR1 SQVTM, CDR2 ANQGSEA. CDR3 sequence reads: CSAEDTDSGNTIYF. The CDR3 DNA reads as TGCAGCGCGGAGGACACCGACTCTGGAAACACCATATATTTT.